Listed below are T cell receptor beta chains from one sample, sequenced in a study of Graves' ophthalmopathy and Graves' hyperthyroidism. MiXCR was run by TCRdb on the multiplex PCR reads, yielding one entry per CDR3 protein. This table holds hundreds of thousands of distinct CDR3 sequences, approximately 40% found once. Sequencing was carried out using peripheral blood. These receptors were collected from an adult man with Graves' ophthalmopathy. Both conserved end residues are part of each CDR3. Fields, in order: V gene, clone size, J gene, D gene, CDR3 length, CDR3 protein, CDR3 DNA. The D gene is left open where the match is weak. Some rows have no size entry. The others give once, few or many, or a class for an expanded clone.

v_gene: TRBV11-2; abundance: few; j_gene: TRBJ2-5; d_gene: TRBD2; len: 15; CDR3aa: CASRTSGAKQETQYF; CDR3nt: TGTGCCAGCAGGACTAGCGGGGCAAAGCAAGAGACCCAGTACTTC
v_gene: TRBV10-1; abundance: few; j_gene: TRBJ2-7; d_gene: NA; len: 16; CDR3aa: CASSELKRLIAYEQYF; CDR3nt: TGCGCCAGCAGTGAACTGAAGAGACTAATCGCCTACGAGCAGTACTTC
v_gene: TRBV15; abundance: many; j_gene: TRBJ1-2; d_gene: NA; len: 13; CDR3aa: CATSRGGGSGYTF; CDR3nt: TGTGCCACCAGCAGAGGAGGAGGGAGCGGCTACACCTTC
v_gene: TRBV25-1; abundance: NA; j_gene: TRBJ1-5; d_gene: NA; len: 18; CDR3aa: CASSLYGGSGGGNQPQHF; CDR3nt: TGTGCCAGCAGTTTATATGGCGGATCGGGGGGAGGCAATCAGCCCCAGCATTTT
v_gene: TRBV15; abundance: NA; j_gene: TRBJ2-7; d_gene: NA; len: 15; CDR3aa: CATSRIPRTTYVQYF; CDR3nt: TGTGCCACCAGCAGAATACCTCGGACCACCTACGTGCAGTACTTC
v_gene: TRBV29-1; abundance: NA; j_gene: TRBJ1-2; d_gene: TRBD1; len: 14; CDR3aa: CSEGSSGGDYGYTF; CDR3nt: TGCAGCGAGGGGTCTTCAGGGGGCGACTATGGCTACACCTTC
v_gene: TRBV7-9; abundance: NA; j_gene: TRBJ2-2; d_gene: NA; len: 15; CDR3aa: CASSLVAANTWELFF; CDR3nt: TGTGCCAGCAGCTTAGTAGCGGCGAACACCTGGGAGCTGTTTTTT
v_gene: TRBV9; abundance: many; j_gene: TRBJ1-5; d_gene: NA; len: 14; CDR3aa: CASSVEAAGQPQHF; CDR3nt: TGTGCCAGCAGCGTAGAGGCGGCCGGTCAGCCCCAGCATTTT
v_gene: TRBV11-1; abundance: NA; j_gene: TRBJ1-1; d_gene: NA; len: 14; CDR3aa: CTSSPSTGGTEAFF; CDR3nt: TGTACCAGCAGCCCTTCTACGGGGGGCACTGAAGCTTTCTTT
v_gene: TRBV25-1; abundance: NA; j_gene: TRBJ1-4; d_gene: NA; len: 14; CDR3aa: CASTLGGLNEKLFF; CDR3nt: TGTGCCAGCACCTTGGGGGGCCTTAATGAAAAACTGTTTTTT